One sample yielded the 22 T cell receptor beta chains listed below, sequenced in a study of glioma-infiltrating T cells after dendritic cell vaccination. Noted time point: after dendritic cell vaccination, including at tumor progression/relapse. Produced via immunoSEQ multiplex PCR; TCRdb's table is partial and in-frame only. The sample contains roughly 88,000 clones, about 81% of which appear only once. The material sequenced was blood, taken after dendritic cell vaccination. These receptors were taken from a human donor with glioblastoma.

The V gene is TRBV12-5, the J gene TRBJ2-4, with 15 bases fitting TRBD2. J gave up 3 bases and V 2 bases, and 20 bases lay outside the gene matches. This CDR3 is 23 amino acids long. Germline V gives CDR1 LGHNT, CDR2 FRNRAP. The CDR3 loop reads CASGLNRLAFGLAGGRDKNIQYF. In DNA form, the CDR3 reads TGTGCTAGTGGTTTGAATCGCTTAGCGTTCGGACTAGCGGGGGGGCGAGACAAAAACATTCAGTACTTC.

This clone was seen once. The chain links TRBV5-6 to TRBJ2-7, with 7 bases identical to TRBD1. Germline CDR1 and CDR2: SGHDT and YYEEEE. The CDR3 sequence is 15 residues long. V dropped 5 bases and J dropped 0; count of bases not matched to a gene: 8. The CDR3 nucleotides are TGTGCCAGCAGTGTGGGACAGCGGAGCTCCTACGAGCAGTACTTC. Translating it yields CASSVGQRSSYEQYF.

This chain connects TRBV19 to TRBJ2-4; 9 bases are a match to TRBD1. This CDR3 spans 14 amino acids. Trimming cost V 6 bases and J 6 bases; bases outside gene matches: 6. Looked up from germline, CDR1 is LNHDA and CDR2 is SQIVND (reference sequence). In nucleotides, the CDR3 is TGTGCCAGTAGGCCGGGACAGGGTATAAACATTCAGTACTTC. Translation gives CASRPGQGINIQYF.

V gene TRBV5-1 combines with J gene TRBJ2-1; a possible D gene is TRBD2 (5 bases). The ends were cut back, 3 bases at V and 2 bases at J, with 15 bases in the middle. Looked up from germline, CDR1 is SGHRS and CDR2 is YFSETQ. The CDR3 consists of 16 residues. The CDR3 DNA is TGCGCCAGCAGCTCTGGGAAGGGAGTCACCTACAATGAGCAGTTCTTC. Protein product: CASSSGKGVTYNEQFF.

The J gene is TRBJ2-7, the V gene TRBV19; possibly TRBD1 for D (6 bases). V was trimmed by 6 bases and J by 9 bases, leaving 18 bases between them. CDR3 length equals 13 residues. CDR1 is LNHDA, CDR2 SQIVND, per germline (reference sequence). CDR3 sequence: CASSQGTHPVQYF. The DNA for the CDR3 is TGTGCCAGTAGCCAGGGGACCCACCCGGTGCAGTACTTC.

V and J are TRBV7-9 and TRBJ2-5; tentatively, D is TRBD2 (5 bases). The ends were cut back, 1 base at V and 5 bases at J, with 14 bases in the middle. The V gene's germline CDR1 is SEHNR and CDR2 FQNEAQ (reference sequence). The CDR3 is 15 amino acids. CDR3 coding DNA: TGTGCCAGCAGCTTAGTTGCCGGGGTGGCGGAGACCCAGTACTTC. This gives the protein CASSLVAGVAETQYF.

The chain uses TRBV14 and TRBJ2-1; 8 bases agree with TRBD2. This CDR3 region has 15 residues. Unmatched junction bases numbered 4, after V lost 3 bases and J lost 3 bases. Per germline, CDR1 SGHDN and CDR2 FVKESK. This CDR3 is CASSHSGRVYNEQFF. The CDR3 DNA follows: TGTGCCAGCAGCCACTCCGGGAGGGTCTACAATGAGCAGTTCTTC.

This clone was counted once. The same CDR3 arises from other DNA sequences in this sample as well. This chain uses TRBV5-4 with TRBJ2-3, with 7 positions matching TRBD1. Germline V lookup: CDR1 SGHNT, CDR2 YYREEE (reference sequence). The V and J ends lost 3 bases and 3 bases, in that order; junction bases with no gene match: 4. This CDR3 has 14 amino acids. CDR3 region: CASSSRQGTDTQYF. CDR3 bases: TGTGCCAGCAGCTCGAGACAGGGTACAGATACGCAGTATTTT. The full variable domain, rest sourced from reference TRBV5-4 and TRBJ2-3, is ETGVTQSPTHLIKTRGQQVTLRCSSQSGHNTVSWYQQALGQGPQFIFQYYREEENGRGNFPPRFSGLQFPNYSSELNVNALELDDSALYLCASSSRQGTDTQYFGPGTRLTVL.

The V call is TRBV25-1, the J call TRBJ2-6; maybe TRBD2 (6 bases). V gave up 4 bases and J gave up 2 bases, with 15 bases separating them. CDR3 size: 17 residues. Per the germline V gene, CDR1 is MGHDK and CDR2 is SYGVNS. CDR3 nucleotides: TGTGCCAGCAGTGCACCAGGAGGGGTCCCTGGGGCCAACGTCCTGACTTTC. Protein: CASSAPGGVPGANVLTF.

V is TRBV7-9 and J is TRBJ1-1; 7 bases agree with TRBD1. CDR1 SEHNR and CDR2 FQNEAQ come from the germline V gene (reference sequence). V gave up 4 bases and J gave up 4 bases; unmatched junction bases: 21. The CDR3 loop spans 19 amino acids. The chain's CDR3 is CASSSGGWGTDMGGTEAFF. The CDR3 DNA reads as TGTGCCAGCAGCTCAGGGGGTTGGGGGACAGACATGGGTGGCACTGAAGCTTTCTTT.

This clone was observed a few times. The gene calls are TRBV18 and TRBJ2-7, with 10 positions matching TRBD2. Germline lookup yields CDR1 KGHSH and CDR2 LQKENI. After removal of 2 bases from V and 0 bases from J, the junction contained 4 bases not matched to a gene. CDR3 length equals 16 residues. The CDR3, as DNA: TGTGCCAGCTCACCAACTAGCGGGAAGAGCTCCTACGAGCAGTACTTC. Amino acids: CASSPTSGKSSYEQYF.

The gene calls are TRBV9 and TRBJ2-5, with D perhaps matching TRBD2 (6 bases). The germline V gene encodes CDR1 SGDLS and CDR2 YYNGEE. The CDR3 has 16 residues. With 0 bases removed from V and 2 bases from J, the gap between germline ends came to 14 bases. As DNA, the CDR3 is TGTGCCAGCAGCGTAGGGAGGGCCACGGGGCAAGAGACCCAGTACTTC. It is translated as CASSVGRATGQETQYF.

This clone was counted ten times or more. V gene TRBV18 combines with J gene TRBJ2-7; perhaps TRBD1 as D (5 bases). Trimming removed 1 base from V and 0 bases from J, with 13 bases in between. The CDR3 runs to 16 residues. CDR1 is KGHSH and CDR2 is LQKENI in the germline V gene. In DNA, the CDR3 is TGTGCCAGCTCACCACTCAACAGGTCGAGCTCCTACGAGCAGTACTTC. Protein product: CASSPLNRSSSYEQYF.

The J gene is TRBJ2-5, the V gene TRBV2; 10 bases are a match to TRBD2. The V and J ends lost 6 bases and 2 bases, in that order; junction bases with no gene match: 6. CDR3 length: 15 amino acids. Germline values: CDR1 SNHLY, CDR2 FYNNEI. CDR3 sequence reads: CASRDSGGLQETQYF. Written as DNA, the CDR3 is TGTGCCAGCAGAGATAGCGGGGGGTTACAAGAGACCCAGTACTTC. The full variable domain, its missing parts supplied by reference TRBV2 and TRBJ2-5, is EPEVTQTPSHQVTQMGQEVILRCVPISNHLYFYWYRQILGQKVEFLVSFYNNEISEKSEIFDDQFSVERPDGSNFTLKIRSTKLEDSAMYFCASRDSGGLQETQYFGPGTRLLVL.

DNA for the CDR3: TGTGCCAGTAGTATGGACGGGGGGCCCAAACGGGAGCAGTTCTTC. Translating gives CASSMDGGPKREQFF. V and J are TRBV19 and TRBJ2-1; TRBD2 might be the D (7 bases). This CDR3 has 15 residues. V lost 3 bases and J 10 bases, leaving 19 bases between the germline ends. From germline, CDR1 is LNHDA and CDR2 SQIVND (reference sequence).

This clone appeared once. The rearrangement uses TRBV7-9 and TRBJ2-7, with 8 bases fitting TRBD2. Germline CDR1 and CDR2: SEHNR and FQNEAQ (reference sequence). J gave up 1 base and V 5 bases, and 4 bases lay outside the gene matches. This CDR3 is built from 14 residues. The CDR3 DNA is TGTGCCAGCAGCCAAATAGCGGGGTCCTACGAGCAGTACGTC. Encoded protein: CASSQIAGSYEQYV.

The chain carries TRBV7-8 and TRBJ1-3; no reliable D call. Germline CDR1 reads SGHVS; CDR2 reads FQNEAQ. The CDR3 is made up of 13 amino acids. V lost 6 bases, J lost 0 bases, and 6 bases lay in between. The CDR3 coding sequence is TGTGCCAGCAGTCGGGACTCTGGAAACACCATATATTTT. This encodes CASSRDSGNTIYF.

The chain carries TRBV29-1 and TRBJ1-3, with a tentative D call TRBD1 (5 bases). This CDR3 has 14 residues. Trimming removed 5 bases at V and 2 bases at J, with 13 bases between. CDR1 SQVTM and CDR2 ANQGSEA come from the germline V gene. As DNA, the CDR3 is TGCAGCGTTTGGGCTGGGGCAGCTGGAAACACCATATATTTT. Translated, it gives CSVWAGAAGNTIYF.

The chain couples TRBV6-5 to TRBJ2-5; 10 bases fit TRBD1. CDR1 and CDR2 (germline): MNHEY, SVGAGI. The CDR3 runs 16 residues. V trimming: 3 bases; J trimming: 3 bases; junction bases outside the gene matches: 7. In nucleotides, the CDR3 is TGTGCCAGCAGTTATTCCTCCGGGACAGGGGAAGAGACCCAGTACTTC. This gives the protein CASSYSSGTGEETQYF.

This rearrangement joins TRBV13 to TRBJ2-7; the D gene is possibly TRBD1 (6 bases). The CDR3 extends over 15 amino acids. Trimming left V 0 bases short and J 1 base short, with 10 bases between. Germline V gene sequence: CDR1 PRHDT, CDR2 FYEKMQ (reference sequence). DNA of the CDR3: TGTGCCAGCAGCTTAGGGACAGGATTTTCCTACGAGCAGTACGTC. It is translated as CASSLGTGFSYEQYV.

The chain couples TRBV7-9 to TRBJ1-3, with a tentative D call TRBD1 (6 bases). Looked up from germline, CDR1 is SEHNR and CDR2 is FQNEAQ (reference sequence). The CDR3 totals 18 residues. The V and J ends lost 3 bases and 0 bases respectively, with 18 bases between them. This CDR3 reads CASSFGARGQDSGNTIYF. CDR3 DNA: TGTGCCAGCAGCTTTGGGGCTCGGGGACAAGACTCTGGAAACACCATATATTTT. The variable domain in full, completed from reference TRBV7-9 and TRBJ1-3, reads DTGVSQNPRHKITKRGQNVTFRCDPISEHNRLYWYRQTLGQGPEFLTYFQNEAQLEKSRLLSDRFSAERPKGSFSTLEIQRTEQGDSAMYLCASSFGARGQDSGNTIYFGEGSWLTVV.

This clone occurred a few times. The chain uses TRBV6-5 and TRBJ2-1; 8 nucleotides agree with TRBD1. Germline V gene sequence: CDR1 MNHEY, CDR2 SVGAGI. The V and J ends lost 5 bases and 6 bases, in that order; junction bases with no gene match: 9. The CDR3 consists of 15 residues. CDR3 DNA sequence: TGTGCCAGCAGTACACAGGGGGATTTGGTCAATGAGCAGTTCTTC. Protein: CASSTQGDLVNEQFF.